These T cell receptor beta chains were read from a single sample in a study of beta chain features in type 1 diabetes. Assay used: immunoSEQ multiplex PCR; TCRdb lists only in-frame clones, some missing. The profile shows about 230,000 clones, about 9.3% of them singletons. Material: naive CD4+ T cells from blood. All receptors come from a woman aged 18-30 years in good health. Both conserved end residues are part of each CDR3. A D gene is named only where the DNA matches it firmly. The size entry is marked missing in some rows and otherwise reads once, few, many or a size class.

j_gene	v_gene	abundance	d_gene	CDR3aa	CDR3nt
TRBJ1-5	TRBV2	NA	NA	CASSLSGRGSNQPQHF	TGTGCCAGCAGTCTCTCAGGCCGGGGTAGCAATCAGCCCCAGCATTTT
TRBJ2-6	TRBV7-6	few	TRBD1	CASSLVAGDRGPSGANVLTF	TGTGCCAGCAGCTTAGTCGCGGGAGACAGGGGGCCCTCTGGGGCCAACGTCCTGACTTTC
TRBJ1-3	TRBV9	NA	NA	CASSVSVGNTIYF	TGTGCCAGCAGCGTAAGCGTAGGAAACACCATATATTTT
TRBJ2-1	TRBV9	NA	NA	CASSASPGHVEQFF	TGTGCCAGCAGCGCCAGCCCGGGACACGTTGAGCAGTTCTTC
TRBJ2-3	TRBV5-1	NA	TRBD1	CASSLGQGGDTQYF	TGCGCCAGCAGCTTAGGACAGGGGGGAGATACGCAGTATTTT
TRBJ2-1	TRBV4-1	many	TRBD2	CASRRLAGGPQFF	TGCGCCAGCAGGAGACTAGCGGGAGGGCCCCAGTTCTTC
TRBJ2-7	TRBV7-2	few	NA	CASSLVAYEQYF	TGTGCCAGCAGCTTAGTAGCCTACGAGCAGTACTTC
TRBJ2-7	TRBV5-1	NA	NA	CASSLGQDASYEQYF	TGCGCCAGCAGCTTGGGACAGGACGCCTCCTACGAGCAGTACTTC
TRBJ1-5	TRBV30	few	NA	CAWSVSGGLRGQPQHF	TGTGCCTGGAGTGTATCTGGGGGACTGCGGGGTCAGCCCCAGCATTTT
TRBJ2-4	TRBV29-1	many	TRBD2	CSVGLARDIQYF	TGCAGCGTTGGACTAGCACGGGACATTCAGTACTTC
TRBJ2-1	TRBV5-4	NA	TRBD1	CASSLDGRGLVNNEQFF	TGTGCCAGCAGCTTGGATGGCAGGGGGCTTGTAAACAATGAGCAGTTCTTC
TRBJ2-3	TRBV6-1	NA	TRBD2	CASSERGSGPSTDTQYF	TGTGCCAGCAGTGAAAGGGGTAGCGGGCCTAGCACAGATACGCAGTATTTT
TRBJ2-2	TRBV7-2	many	TRBD2	CASSLELAIGELFF	TGTGCCAGCAGCTTAGAACTAGCGATCGGGGAGCTGTTTTTT
TRBJ1-5	TRBV6-1	few	NA	CASSVNSNQPQHF	TGTGCCAGCAGTGTCAATTCCAATCAGCCCCAGCATTTT
TRBJ2-5	TRBV7-9	NA	TRBD1	CASSLGTGQETQYF	TGTGCCAGCAGCTTAGGGACAGGCCAAGAGACCCAGTACTTC
TRBJ1-1	TRBV11-2	NA	NA	CASSLPQKAFF	TGTGCCAGCAGCTTACCACAAAAAGCTTTCTTT
TRBJ1-6	TRBV14	many	NA	CASSLERNSPLHF	TGTGCCAGCAGCCTCGAGCGGAATTCACCCCTCCACTTT
TRBJ1-5	TRBV27	NA	NA	CASSSTSRQFLRPQHF	TGTGCCAGCAGTTCGACTTCAAGACAGTTCCTACGGCCCCAGCATTTT
TRBJ2-7	TRBV15	NA	NA	CATSRRDRYEQYF	TGTGCCACCAGCAGACGAGACAGATACGAGCAGTACTTC
TRBJ1-2	TRBV4-2	NA	NA	CASSQGQGSFYGYTF	TGTGCCAGCAGCCAAGGGCAGGGGTCTTTTTATGGCTACACCTTC
TRBJ1-1	TRBV30	few	NA	CAWSVLRGVHTEAFF	TGTGCCTGGAGTGTACTTCGGGGGGTACACACTGAAGCTTTCTTT
TRBJ2-1	TRBV2	NA	NA	CASSERDRYNEQFF	TGTGCCAGCAGTGAACGAGACAGATACAATGAGCAGTTCTTC
TRBJ2-5	TRBV5-1	few	NA	CASSLDARSPTSETQYF	TGCGCCAGCAGCTTGGACGCTAGATCGCCGACCTCCGAGACCCAGTACTTC